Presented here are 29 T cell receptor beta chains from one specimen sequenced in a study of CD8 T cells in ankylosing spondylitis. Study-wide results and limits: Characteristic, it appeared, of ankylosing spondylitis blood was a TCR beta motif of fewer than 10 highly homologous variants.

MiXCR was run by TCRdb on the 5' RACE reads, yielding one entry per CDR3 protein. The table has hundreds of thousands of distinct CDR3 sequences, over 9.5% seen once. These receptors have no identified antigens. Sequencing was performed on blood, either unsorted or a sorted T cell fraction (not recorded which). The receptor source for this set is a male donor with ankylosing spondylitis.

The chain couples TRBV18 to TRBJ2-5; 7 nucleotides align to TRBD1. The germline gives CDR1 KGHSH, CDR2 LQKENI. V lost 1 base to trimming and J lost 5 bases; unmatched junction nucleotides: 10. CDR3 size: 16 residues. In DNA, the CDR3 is TGTGCCAGCTCACCACTCGACAAGGGGGCATGGGAGACCCAGTACTTC. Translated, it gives CASSPLDKGAWETQYF.

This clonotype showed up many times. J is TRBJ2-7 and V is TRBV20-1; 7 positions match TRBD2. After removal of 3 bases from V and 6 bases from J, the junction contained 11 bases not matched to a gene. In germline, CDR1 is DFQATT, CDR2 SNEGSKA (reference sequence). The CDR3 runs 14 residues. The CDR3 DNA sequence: TGCAGTGCTAGTTTGGCGGGAGTATCTCCCGAGCAGTACTTC. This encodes CSASLAGVSPEQYF.

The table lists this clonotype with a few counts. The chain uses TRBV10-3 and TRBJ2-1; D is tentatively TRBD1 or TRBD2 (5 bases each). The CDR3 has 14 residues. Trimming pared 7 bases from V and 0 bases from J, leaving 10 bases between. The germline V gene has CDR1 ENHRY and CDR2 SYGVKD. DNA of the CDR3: TGTGCCATCACTCGGGACCTCTCCTACAATGAGCAGTTCTTC. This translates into CAITRDLSYNEQFF.

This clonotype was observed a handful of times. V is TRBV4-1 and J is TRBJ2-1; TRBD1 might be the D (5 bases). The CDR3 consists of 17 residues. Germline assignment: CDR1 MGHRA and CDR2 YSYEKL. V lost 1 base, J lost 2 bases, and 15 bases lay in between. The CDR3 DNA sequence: TGCGCCAGCAGCCAAGGACGCTGGGGCAAACCCTACAATGAGCAGTTCTTC. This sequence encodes CASSQGRWGKPYNEQFF.

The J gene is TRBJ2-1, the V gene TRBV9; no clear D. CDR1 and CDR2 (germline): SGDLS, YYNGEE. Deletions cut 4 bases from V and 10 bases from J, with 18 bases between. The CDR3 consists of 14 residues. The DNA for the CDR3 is TGTGCCAGCAGCCGAGGCCCGCATAGTGGGGAGCAGTTCTTC. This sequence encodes CASSRGPHSGEQFF.

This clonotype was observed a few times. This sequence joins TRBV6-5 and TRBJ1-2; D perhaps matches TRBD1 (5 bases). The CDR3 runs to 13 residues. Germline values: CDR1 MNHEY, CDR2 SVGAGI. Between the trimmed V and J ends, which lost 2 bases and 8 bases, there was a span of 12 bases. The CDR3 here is CASSYGGRGGYTF. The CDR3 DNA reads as TGTGCCAGCAGTTACGGGGGGAGGGGAGGCTACACCTTC.

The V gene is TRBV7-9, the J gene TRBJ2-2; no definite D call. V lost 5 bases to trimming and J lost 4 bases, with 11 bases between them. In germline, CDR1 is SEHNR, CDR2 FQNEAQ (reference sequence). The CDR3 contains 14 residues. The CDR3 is CASSLKASTGELFF. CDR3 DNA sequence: TGTGCCAGCAGCCTCAAGGCTTCCACCGGGGAGCTGTTTTTT. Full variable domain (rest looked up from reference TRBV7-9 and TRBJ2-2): DTGVSQNPRHKITKRGQNVTFRCDPISEHNRLYWYRQTLGQGPEFLTYFQNEAQLEKSRLLSDRFSAERPKGSFSTLEIQRTEQGDSAMYLCASSLKASTGELFFGEGSRLTVL.

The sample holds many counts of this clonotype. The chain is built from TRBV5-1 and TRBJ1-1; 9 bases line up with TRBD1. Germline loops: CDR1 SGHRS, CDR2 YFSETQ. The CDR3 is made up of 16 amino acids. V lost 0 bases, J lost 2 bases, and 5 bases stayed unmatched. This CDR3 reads CASSLAGTGLNTEAFF. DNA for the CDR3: TGCGCCAGCAGCTTGGCGGGGACAGGGCTCAACACTGAAGCTTTCTTT.

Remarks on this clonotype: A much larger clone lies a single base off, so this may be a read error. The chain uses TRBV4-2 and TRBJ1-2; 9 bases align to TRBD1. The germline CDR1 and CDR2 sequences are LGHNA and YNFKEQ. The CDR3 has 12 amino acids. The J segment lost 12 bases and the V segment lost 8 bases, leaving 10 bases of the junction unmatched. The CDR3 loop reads CASSQGAIGNTF. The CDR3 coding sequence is TGTGCCAGCTCACAGGGGGCGATAGGCAACACCTTC.

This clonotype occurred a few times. This CDR3 reads CATNRDGTDTQYF. CDR3 nucleotide sequence: TGTGCCACCAATCGGGACGGCACAGATACGCAGTATTTT. This rearrangement joins TRBV24-1 to TRBJ2-3; D may be TRBD1 or TRBD2 (5 bases each). The germline V gene encodes CDR1 KGHDR and CDR2 SFDVKD. The V gene lost 8 bases and the J gene lost 1 base, with 9 bases spanning the gap. This CDR3 has 13 amino acids.

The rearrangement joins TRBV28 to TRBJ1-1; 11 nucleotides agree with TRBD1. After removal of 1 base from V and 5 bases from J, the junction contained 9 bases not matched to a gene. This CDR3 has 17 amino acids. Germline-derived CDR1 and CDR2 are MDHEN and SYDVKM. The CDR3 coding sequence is TGTGCCAGCAGTTTATTGGGGGGACAGGGGGTAGTTACTGAAGCTTTCTTT. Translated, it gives CASSLLGGQGVVTEAFF. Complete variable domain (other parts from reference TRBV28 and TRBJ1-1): DVKVTQSSRYLVKRTGEKVFLECVQDMDHENMFWYRQDPGLGLRLIYFSYDVKMKEKGDIPEGYSVSREKKERFSLILESASTNQTSMYLCASSLLGGQGVVTEAFFGQGTRLTVV.

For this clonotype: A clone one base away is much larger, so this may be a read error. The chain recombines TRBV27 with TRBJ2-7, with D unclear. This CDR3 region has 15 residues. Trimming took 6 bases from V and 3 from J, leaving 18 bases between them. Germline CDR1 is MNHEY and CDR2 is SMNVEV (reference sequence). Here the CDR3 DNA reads TGTGCCAGCAGCCCGAGGAGCGCGCGTCTCTACGAGCAGTACTTC. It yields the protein CASSPRSARLYEQYF.

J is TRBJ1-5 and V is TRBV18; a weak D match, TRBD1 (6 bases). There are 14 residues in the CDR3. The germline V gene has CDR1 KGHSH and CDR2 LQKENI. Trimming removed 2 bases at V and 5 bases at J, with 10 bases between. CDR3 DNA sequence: TGTGCCAGCTCACCAGGACAGCTTGATCAGCCCCAGCATTTT. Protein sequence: CASSPGQLDQPQHF.

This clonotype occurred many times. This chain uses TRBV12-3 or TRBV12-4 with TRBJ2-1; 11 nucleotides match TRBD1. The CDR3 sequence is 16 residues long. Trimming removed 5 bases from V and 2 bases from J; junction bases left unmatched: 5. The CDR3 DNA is TGTGCCAGCAGTAGGGGACAGGGGGGACCCTACAATGAGCAGTTCTTC. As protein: CASSRGQGGPYNEQFF.

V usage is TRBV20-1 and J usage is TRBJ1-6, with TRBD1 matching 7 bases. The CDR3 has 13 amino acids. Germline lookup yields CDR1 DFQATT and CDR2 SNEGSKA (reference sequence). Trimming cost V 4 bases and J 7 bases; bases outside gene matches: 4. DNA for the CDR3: TGCAGTGCTACCAGGGACAGAAATTCACCCCTCCACTTT. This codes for CSATRDRNSPLHF.

Written as DNA, the CDR3 is TGTGCCAGCAGCTTACTTATGCGGGTAGTCCATGGTGAGCAGTTCTTC. It yields the protein CASSLLMRVVHGEQFF. The chain uses TRBV11-2 and TRBJ2-1, with D perhaps matching TRBD2 (5 bases). Germline CDR1 SGHAT, CDR2 FQNNGV. CDR3 length: 16 residues. Trimming shortened V by 2 bases and J by 9 bases, and 20 bases separated the two germline ends.

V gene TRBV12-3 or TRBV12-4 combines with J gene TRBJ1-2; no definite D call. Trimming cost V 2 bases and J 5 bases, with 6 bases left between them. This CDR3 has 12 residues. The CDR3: CASSLHRYGYTF. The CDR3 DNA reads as TGTGCCAGCAGTTTACACCGGTATGGCTACACCTTC.

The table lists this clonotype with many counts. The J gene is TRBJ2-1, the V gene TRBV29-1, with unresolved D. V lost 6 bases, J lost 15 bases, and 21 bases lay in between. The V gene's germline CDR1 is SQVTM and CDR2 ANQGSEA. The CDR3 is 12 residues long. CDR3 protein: CSVLGPSGSAFF. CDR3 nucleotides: TGCAGCGTCCTCGGGCCATCGGGCTCCGCGTTCTTC.

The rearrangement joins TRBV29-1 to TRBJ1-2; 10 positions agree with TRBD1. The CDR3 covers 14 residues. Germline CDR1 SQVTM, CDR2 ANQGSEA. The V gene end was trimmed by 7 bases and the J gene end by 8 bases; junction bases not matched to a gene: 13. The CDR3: CSAPTTGGAGGYTF. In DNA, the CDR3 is TGCAGCGCTCCCACGACAGGGGGCGCGGGAGGCTACACCTTC.

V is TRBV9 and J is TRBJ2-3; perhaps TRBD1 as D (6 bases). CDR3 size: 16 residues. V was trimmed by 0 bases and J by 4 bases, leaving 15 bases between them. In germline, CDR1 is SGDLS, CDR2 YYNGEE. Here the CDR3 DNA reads TGTGCCAGCAGCGTAGTGGGGGCTACGCGATCAGATACGCAGTATTTT. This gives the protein CASSVVGATRSDTQYF.

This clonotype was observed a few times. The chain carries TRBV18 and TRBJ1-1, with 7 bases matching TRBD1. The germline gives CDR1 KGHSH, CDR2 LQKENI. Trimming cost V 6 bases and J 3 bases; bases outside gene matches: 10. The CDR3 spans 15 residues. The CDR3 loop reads CASSQTRQGDTEAFF. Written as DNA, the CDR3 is TGTGCCAGCTCTCAAACCCGACAGGGTGACACTGAAGCTTTCTTT.

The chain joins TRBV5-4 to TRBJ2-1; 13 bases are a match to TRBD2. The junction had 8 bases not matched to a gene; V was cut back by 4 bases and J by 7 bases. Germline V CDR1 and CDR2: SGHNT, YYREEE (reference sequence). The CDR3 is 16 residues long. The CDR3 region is CASSLRLAGGGNEQFF. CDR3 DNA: TGTGCCAGCAGCCTCAGACTAGCGGGAGGTGGGAATGAGCAGTTCTTC.

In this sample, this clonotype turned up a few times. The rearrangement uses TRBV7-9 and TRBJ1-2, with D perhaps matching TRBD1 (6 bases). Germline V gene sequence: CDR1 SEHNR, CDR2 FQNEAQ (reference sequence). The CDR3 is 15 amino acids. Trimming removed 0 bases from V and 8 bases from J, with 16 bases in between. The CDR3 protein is CASSLAWGRGGGYTF. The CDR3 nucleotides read TGTGCCAGCAGCTTAGCGTGGGGCAGGGGTGGCGGCTACACCTTC.

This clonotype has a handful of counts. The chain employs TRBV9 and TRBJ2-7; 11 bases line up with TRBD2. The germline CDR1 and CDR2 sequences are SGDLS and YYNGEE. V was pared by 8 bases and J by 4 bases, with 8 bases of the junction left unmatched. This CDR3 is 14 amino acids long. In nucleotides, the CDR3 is TGTGCCAGTATAACTAGCGGGGGTCGATACGAGCAGTACTTC. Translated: CASITSGGRYEQYF.

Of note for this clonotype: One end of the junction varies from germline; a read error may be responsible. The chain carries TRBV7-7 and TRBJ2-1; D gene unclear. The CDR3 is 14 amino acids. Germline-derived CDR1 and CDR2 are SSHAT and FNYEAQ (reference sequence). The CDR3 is CASSLGVQSDEQFF. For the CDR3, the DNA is TGTGCTAGCAGCTTGGGTGTACAGAGCGATGAGCAGTTCTTC.

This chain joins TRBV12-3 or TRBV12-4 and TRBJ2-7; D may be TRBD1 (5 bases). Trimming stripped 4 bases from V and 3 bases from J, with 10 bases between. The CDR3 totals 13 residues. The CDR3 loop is CASSWIQGYEQYF. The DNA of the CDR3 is TGTGCCAGCAGTTGGATTCAGGGCTACGAGCAGTACTTC.

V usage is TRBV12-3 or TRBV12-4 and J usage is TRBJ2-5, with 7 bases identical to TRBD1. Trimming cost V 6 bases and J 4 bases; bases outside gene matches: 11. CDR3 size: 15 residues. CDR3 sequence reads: CASSTNRGPRETQYF. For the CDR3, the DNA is TGTGCCAGCAGCACCAACAGGGGCCCCCGAGAGACCCAGTACTTC.

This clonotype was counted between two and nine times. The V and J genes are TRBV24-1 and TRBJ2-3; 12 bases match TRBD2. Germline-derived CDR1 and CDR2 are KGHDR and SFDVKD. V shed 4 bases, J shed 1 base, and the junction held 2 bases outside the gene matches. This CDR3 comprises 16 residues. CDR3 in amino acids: CATSDWTSGGTDTQYF. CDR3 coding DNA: TGTGCCACCAGTGACTGGACTAGCGGGGGCACAGATACGCAGTATTTT.

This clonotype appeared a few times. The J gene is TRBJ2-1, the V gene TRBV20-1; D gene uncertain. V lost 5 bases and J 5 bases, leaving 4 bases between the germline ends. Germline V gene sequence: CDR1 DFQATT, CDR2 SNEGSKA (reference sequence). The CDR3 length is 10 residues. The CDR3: CSAPDNEQFF. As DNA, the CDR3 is TGCAGTGCTCCTGACAATGAGCAGTTCTTC.